The 20 T cell receptor beta chains presented below share a single source sample, sequenced in a study of monozygotic twins with inflammatory bowel disease. From its re-call of the 5' RACE reads, TCRdb lists each CDR3 protein once, without DNA. In all, the sample yields over 150,000 distinct CDR3 sequences. What was sequenced was blood. These TCRs come from a human donor with ulcerative colitis or Crohn's disease, or a healthy co-twin of an affected twin (not recorded which).

The chain employs TRBV19 and TRBJ1-1; TCRdb designates TRBD1, a call that cannot be tested without DNA. The germline V gene encodes CDR1 LNHDA and CDR2 SQIVND (reference sequence). The CDR3 runs to 13 residues. The CDR3 reads CASSMGSPWEAFF.

The V gene is TRBV2, the J gene TRBJ2-3; absent DNA, TCRdb's TRBD1 call cannot be checked. Germline V lookup: CDR1 SNHLY, CDR2 FYNNEI. This CDR3 has 12 residues. CDR3 sequence: CASSFRVDTQYF.

The chain links TRBV4-2 to TRBJ2-5; TCRdb proposes TRBD2, but this gene call is untestable without DNA. There are 17 residues in the CDR3. Germline CDR1 is LGHNA and CDR2 is YNFKEQ. This chain's CDR3 is CASSGSGRGGMQETQYF.

The chain carries TRBV7-9 and TRBJ2-5; TCRdb indicates TRBD1, and absent DNA this call remains unverified. The CDR3 has 17 amino acids. From germline, CDR1 is SEHNR and CDR2 FQNEAQ (reference sequence). CDR3 protein: CASSVIIPGQGRETQYF. The variable domain in full, completed from reference TRBV7-9 and TRBJ2-5, reads DTGVSQNPRHKITKRGQNVTFRCDPISEHNRLYWYRQTLGQGPEFLTYFQNEAQLEKSRLLSDRFSAERPKGSFSTLEIQRTEQGDSAMYLCASSVIIPGQGRETQYFGPGTRLLVL.

The gene calls are TRBV5-5 and TRBJ1-1. This CDR3 has 14 residues. Germline CDR1 is SGHKS and CDR2 is YYEKEE (reference sequence). The CDR3 loop is CASSWVFGYTEAFF.

The chain employs TRBV7-8 and TRBJ1-2; TCRdb selects TRBD1, and the lack of DNA leaves this call unchecked. There are 14 residues in the CDR3. The germline V gene encodes CDR1 SGHVS and CDR2 FQNEAQ. CDR3: CASSPPGTRDGYTF.

The chain has TRBV9 and TRBJ2-7; TCRdb's assignment of TRBD1 cannot be checked, as there is no DNA. In germline, CDR1 is SGDLS, CDR2 YYNGEE. The CDR3 sequence is 15 residues long. The CDR3 sequence is CASSPEGVPYYEQYF.

V gene TRBV6-2 or TRBV6-3 combines with J gene TRBJ1-6; as DNA is missing, the TRBD1 call by TCRdb cannot be tested. The CDR3 is 14 amino acids. The V gene's germline CDR1 is MNHEY and CDR2 SVGEGT. The CDR3 loop reads CASKGDAQNSPLHF.

The CDR3: CASSLTGDADTQYF. The V and J genes are TRBV5-1 and TRBJ2-3; the TRBD1 assignment by TCRdb is unverifiable without DNA. CDR3 length equals 14 residues. Germline values: CDR1 SGHRS, CDR2 YFSETQ.

The J gene is TRBJ2-1, the V gene TRBV29-1; TCRdb returns TRBD2, unconfirmable since there is no DNA. The V gene's germline CDR1 is SQVTM and CDR2 ANQGSEA. This CDR3 has 15 amino acids. The CDR3 protein is CSVEVRLAGVNEQFF.

The rearrangement joins TRBV12-3 or TRBV12-4 to TRBJ1-2. This CDR3 has 11 amino acids. The chain's CDR3 is CASSLDGGYTF.

The genes are TRBV9 and TRBJ2-5; TCRdb's assignment of TRBD1 cannot be checked, as there is no DNA. Germline CDR1 is SGDLS and CDR2 is YYNGEE. CDR3 length: 13 residues. CDR3 protein: CASSIGGAETQYF.

V usage is TRBV7-2 and J usage is TRBJ1-5; TCRdb's D gene call, TRBD1, goes unchecked for lack of DNA. Germline loops: CDR1 SGHTA, CDR2 FQGNSA. The CDR3 runs to 14 residues. The CDR3 here is CASSLDRGFQPQHF.

The chain is built from TRBV4-1 and TRBJ2-1; TCRdb gives TRBD1 as the D gene, but with no DNA this cannot be confirmed. Germline assignment: CDR1 MGHRA and CDR2 YSYEKL. The CDR3 runs 16 residues. CDR3 loop: CASRDPTGSSYNEQFF.

The chain recombines TRBV2 with TRBJ2-7; TCRdb lists TRBD1, though no DNA is available to test this call. From germline, CDR1 is SNHLY and CDR2 FYNNEI. This CDR3 is built from 15 residues. CDR3 in amino acids: CASSDIGQGPGEQYF.

CDR3 region: CASSLGTGVNTGELFF. This chain connects TRBV5-1 to TRBJ2-2; TCRdb selects TRBD1, and the lack of DNA leaves this call unchecked. There are 16 residues in the CDR3. CDR1 is SGHRS, CDR2 YFSETQ, per germline.

The chain joins TRBV20-1 to TRBJ2-1; absent DNA, TCRdb's TRBD2 call cannot be checked. Looked up from germline, CDR1 is DFQATT and CDR2 is SNEGSKA (reference sequence). The CDR3 length is 16 residues. The CDR3 here is CSARDRTSGDYNEQFF.

V and J are TRBV12-3 or TRBV12-4 and TRBJ1-1; TCRdb returns TRBD1, unconfirmable since there is no DNA. CDR3 length equals 16 residues. The CDR3 is CASSLGAGQQNTEAFF.

The V and J genes are TRBV10-3 and TRBJ2-7; TCRdb picks TRBD1, but there is no DNA to check that call. CDR3 length: 11 residues. The germline V gene has CDR1 ENHRY and CDR2 SYGVKD. This CDR3 reads CAITRGDEQYF.

The chain recombines TRBV19 with TRBJ2-5; there is no DNA to check the TCRdb D call of TRBD1. CDR3 length: 13 residues. Germline V gene lookup returns CDR1 LNHDA and CDR2 SQIVND (reference sequence). CDR3 amino acids: CASRPGGMETQYF. Combining the CDR3 with reference TRBV19 and TRBJ2-5 gives the whole variable domain DGGITQSPKYLFRKEGQNVTLSCEQNLNHDAMYWYRQDPGQGLRLIYYSQIVNDFQKGDIAEGYSVSREKKESFPLTVTSAQKNPTAFYLCASRPGGMETQYFGPGTRLLVL.